The T cell receptor beta chain described here comes from a study of beta chain features in type 1 diabetes. Expressed TCRB transcripts got sequenced, as all isolated RNA was reverse transcribed. This table comes from immunoSEQ multiplex PCR, and its TCRdb copy is limited to in-frame clones, with some not included. The sample holds 120,000 or so clones, 15% to 20% seen once. Regarding the study as a whole: Type 1 diabetes patients had moderately but significantly shorter TCRB CDR3s in all four CD4+ subsets.

Based on CD45RO/CCR7/CD25/CD127/CD95/CD27, CD4+ regulatory, stem cell-like memory, naive and central memory cells were sorted. This CDR3 has 13 amino acids. Trimming shortened V by 5 bases and J by 5 bases, and 12 bases separated the two germline ends. Germline V gene data show CDR1 as MNHEY and CDR2 as SVGAGI. As concerns this clone: What it binds is unknown.

The chain couples TRBV6-5 to TRBJ2-5, with D perhaps matching TRBD2 (6 bases). The sequencing sample was made of central memory CD4+ T cells from blood. The receptor was isolated from a young man with type 1 diabetes. The CDR3 is CASSVEGSETQYF. CDR3 DNA sequence: TGTGCCAGCAGTGTGGAGGGGTCCGAGACCCAGTACTTC.